One sample yielded the 8 T cell receptor beta chains listed below, sequenced in a study of blood T cells in healthy people across ages. Together with a sample-barcoded 5' primer, a J-beta primer mix was included in a second PCR lasting 7 to 11 cycles. TCRdb used MiXCR to reprocess the 5' RACE reads, holding one entry per CDR3 protein. The sample includes over 1,300,000 distinct CDR3 sequences, roughly 64% of them seen just once. Sequenced input: blood. Receptors originate from a man between 18 and 29 years old in good health.

The genes are TRBV11-2 and TRBJ2-4, with D possibly being TRBD1 or TRBD2 (6 bases each). The J call may be wrong; the DNA end is better matched by TRBJ2-7. CDR1 is SGHAT, CDR2 FQNNGV, per germline. CDR3 size: 15 residues. The CDR3 here is CASSWGAGAPNEQYF. The CDR3 nucleotides are TGTGCCAGCAGCTGGGGGGCAGGGGCCCCCAACGAGCAGTACTTC.

The chain couples TRBV20-1 to TRBJ2-7; D is undetermined. Germline CDR1 DFQATT, CDR2 SNEGSKA (reference sequence). CDR3 length: 15 residues. Trimming pared 6 bases from V and 4 bases from J, leaving 22 bases between. The CDR3 DNA sequence: TGCAGTGCCTTCCTATTGGGCCAGGAAACTTACGAGCAGTACTTC. Translating it yields CSAFLLGQETYEQYF.

The chain combines TRBV27 with TRBJ2-5; D possibly uses TRBD1 or TRBD2 (6 bases each). The germline V and J ends were trimmed by 8 bases and 4 bases, with 14 bases remaining between them. The germline V gene encodes CDR1 MNHEY and CDR2 SMNVEV (reference sequence). This CDR3 is 13 amino acids long. The CDR3 sequence: CASGRGGRETQYF. CDR3 bases: TGTGCCAGCGGCAGGGGAGGCAGAGAGACCCAGTACTTC.

The chain recombines TRBV10-3 with TRBJ1-1; TRBD1 is a possible D gene (6 bases). The CDR3 contains 13 residues. Germline V lookup: CDR1 ENHRY, CDR2 SYGVKD. With 6 bases removed from V and 2 bases from J, the gap between germline ends came to 10 bases. The CDR3 loop reads CAIRQGLNTEAFF. CDR3 DNA sequence: TGTGCCATCAGACAGGGATTAAACACTGAAGCTTTCTTT.

This clonotype was picked up a small number of times. This sequence joins TRBV12-5 and TRBJ2-1; D unresolved. Germline CDR1 is LGHNT and CDR2 is FRNRAP. V dropped 0 bases and J dropped 2 bases, with 8 bases sitting between them. This CDR3 region has 15 residues. This chain's CDR3 is CASGLVVVTYNEQFF. In DNA form, the CDR3 reads TGTGCTAGTGGTTTGGTGGTGGTCACCTACAATGAGCAGTTCTTC. The complete variable domain, with remaining parts taken from reference TRBV12-5 and TRBJ2-1, reads DARVTQTPRHKVTEMGQEVTMRCQPILGHNTVFWYRQTMMQGLELLAYFRNRAPLDDSGMPKDRFSAEMPDATLATLKIQPSEPRDSAVYFCASGLVVVTYNEQFFGPGTRLTVL.

This rearrangement joins TRBV20-1 to TRBJ2-3; D call uncertain. Germline-derived CDR1 and CDR2 are DFQATT and SNEGSKA (reference sequence). V was trimmed by 5 bases and J by 3 bases, leaving 6 bases between them. This CDR3 comprises 11 residues. CDR3 sequence: CSAVITDTQYF. The CDR3 coding sequence is TGCAGTGCTGTCATTACAGATACGCAGTATTTT.

This sequence joins TRBV15 and TRBJ2-3; 11 nucleotides agree with TRBD2. The V gene's germline CDR1 is LNHNV and CDR2 YYDKDF (reference sequence). This CDR3 comprises 13 residues. Trimming removed 2 bases from V and 12 bases from J; junction bases left unmatched: 4. The chain's CDR3 is CATSRLGLAEQYF. In DNA form, the CDR3 reads TGTGCCACCAGCAGATTGGGACTAGCGGAACAGTATTTT.

This clonotype was recorded a few times. CDR3 DNA sequence: TGTGCCAGCAGTGAAAGCGGGGGACTACAAGAGACCCAGTACTTC. It yields the protein CASSESGGLQETQYF. The gene calls are TRBV6-1 and TRBJ2-7; 8 bases match TRBD2. The end of the DNA aligns better with TRBJ2-5, so the J call may be wrong. Germline lookup yields CDR1 MNHNS and CDR2 SASEGT. The CDR3 loop spans 15 amino acids.